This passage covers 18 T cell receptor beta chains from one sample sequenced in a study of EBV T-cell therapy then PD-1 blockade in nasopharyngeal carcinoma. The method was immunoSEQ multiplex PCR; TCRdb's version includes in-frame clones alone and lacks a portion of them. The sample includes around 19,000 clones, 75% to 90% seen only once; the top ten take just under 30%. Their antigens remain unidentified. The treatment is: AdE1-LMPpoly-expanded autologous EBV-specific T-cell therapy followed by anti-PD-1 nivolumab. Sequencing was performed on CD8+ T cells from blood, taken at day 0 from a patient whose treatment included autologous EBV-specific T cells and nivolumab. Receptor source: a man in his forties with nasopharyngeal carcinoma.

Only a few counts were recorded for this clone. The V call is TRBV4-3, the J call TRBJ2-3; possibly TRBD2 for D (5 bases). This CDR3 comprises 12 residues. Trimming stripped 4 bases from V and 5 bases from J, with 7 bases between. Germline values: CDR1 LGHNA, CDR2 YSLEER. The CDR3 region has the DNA TGCGCCAGCAGCCTCCGGGGAGATACGCAGTATTTT. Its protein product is CASSLRGDTQYF.

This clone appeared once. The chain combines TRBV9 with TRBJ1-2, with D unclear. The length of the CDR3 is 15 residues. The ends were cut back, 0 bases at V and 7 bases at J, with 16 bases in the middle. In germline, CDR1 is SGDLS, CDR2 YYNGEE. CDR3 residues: CASSVDTAHRVGYTF. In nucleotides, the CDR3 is TGTGCCAGCAGCGTAGATACGGCTCATCGGGTTGGCTACACCTTC.

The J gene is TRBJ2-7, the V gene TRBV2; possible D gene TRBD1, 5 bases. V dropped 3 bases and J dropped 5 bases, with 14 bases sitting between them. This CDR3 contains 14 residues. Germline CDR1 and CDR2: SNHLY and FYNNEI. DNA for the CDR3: TGTGCCAGCAGTGAGGGAAAGGGGCGCGACGAGCAGTACTTC. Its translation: CASSEGKGRDEQYF.

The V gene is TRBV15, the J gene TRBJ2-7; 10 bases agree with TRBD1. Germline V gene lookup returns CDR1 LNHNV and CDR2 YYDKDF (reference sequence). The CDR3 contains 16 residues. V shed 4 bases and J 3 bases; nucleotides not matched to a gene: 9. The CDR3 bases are TGTGCCACCAGCATTTTAGCGGGACAGGGGAGCTACGAGCAGTACTTC. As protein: CATSILAGQGSYEQYF.

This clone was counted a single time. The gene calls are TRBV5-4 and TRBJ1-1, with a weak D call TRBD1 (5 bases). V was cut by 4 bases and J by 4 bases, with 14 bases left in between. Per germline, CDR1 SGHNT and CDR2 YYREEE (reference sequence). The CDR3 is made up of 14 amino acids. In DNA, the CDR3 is TGTGCCAGCAGCCCGGCGGGACTGAGCACTGAAGCTTTCTTT. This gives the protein CASSPAGLSTEAFF.

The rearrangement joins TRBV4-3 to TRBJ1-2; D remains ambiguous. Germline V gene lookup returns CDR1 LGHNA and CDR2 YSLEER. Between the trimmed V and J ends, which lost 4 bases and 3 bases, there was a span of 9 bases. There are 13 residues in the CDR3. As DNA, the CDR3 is TGCGCCAGCAGCCCCGTAGACTACTATGGCTACACCTTC. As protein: CASSPVDYYGYTF.

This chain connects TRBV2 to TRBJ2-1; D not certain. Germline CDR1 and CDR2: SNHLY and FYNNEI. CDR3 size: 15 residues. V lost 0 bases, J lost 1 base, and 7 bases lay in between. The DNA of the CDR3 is TGTGCCAGCAGTGAAGCCGTTGTGTCCTACAATGAGCAGTTCTTC. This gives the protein CASSEAVVSYNEQFF.

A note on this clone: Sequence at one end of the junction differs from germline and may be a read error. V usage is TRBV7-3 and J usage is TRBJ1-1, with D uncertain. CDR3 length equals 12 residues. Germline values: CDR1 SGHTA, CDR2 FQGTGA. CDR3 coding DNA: TGTGCCAGCAGCTTAACAGGGAGCACTCTTAAATTT. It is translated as CASSLTGSTLKF.

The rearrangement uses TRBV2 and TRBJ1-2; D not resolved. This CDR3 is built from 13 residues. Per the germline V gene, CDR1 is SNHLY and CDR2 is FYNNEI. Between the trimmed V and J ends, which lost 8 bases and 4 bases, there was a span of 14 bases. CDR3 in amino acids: CASPPGASYGYTF. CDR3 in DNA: TGTGCCAGCCCACCTGGAGCGAGCTATGGCTACACCTTC.

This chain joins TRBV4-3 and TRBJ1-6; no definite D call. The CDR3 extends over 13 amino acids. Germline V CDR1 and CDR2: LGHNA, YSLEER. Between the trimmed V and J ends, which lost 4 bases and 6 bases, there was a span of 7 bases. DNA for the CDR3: TGCGCCAGCAGCCGGGTCTTTAATTCACCCCTCCACTTT. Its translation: CASSRVFNSPLHF.

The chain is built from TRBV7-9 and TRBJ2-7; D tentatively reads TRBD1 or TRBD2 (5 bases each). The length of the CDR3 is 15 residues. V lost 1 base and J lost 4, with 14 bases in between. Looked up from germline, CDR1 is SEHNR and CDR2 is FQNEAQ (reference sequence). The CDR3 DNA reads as TGTGCCAGCAGCTTAGGTGGGACCCCGTGGTACGAGCAGTACTTC. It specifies CASSLGGTPWYEQYF.

For the CDR3, the DNA is TGCGCCAGCAGCAATGAGGAGTCCGCCTATGGCTACACCTTC. Protein product: CASSNEESAYGYTF. V usage is TRBV5-1 and J usage is TRBJ1-2; D gene ambiguous. From germline, CDR1 is SGHRS and CDR2 YFSETQ. The CDR3 is 14 amino acids. The V end lost 4 bases, the J end lost 4 bases, and 14 bases lay between the germline ends.

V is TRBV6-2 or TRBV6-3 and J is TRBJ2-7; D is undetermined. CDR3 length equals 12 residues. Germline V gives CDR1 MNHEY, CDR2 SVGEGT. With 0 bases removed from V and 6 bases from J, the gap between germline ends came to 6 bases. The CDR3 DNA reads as TGTGCCAGCAGTTACTCGGAAGCCGAGCAGTACTTC. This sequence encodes CASSYSEAEQYF.

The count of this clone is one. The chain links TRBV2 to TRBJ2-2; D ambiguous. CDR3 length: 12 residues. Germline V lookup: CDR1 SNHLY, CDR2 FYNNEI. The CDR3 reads CARAKYTGELFF. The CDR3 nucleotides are TGTGCTAGGGCTAAGTACACCGGGGAGCTGTTTTTT. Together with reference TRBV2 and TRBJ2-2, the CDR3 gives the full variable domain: EPEVTQTPSHQVTQMGQEVILRCVPISNHLYFYWYRQILGQKVEFLVSFYNNEISEKSEIFDDQFSVERPDGSNFTLKIRSTKLEDSAMYFCARAKYTGELFFGEGSRLTVL.

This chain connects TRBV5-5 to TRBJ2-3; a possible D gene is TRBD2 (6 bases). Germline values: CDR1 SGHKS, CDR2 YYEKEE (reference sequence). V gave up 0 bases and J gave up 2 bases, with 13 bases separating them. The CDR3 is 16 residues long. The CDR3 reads CASSLALARYTDTQYF. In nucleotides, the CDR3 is TGTGCCAGCAGCTTGGCCCTAGCGCGATACACAGATACGCAGTATTTT.

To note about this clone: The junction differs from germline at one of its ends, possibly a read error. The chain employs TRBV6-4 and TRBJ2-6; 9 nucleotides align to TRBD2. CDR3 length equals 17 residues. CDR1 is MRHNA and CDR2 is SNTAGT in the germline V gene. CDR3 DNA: TGTGCCAGCTGTGACTCGGCGGGGGGGCCTGGGGCCAACGTCCTGACTTTC. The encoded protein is CASCDSAGGPGANVLTF.

The CDR3 region has the DNA TGTGCCAGCAGCTCTGGGACAGGGGGGTATGGCTACACCTTC. It encodes CASSSGTGGYGYTF. The chain is built from TRBV7-3 and TRBJ1-2; 11 bases align to TRBD1. The CDR3 is made up of 14 amino acids. The germline V gene encodes CDR1 SGHTA and CDR2 FQGTGA. V shed 4 bases and J 5 bases; nucleotides not matched to a gene: 3.

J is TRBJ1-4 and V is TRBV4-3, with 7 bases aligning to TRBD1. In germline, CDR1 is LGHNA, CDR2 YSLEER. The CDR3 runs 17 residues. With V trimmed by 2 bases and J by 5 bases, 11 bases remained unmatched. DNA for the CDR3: TGCGCCAGCAGCCAAAGGGGGGACAGCCTACCGAATGAAAAACTGTTTTTT. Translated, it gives CASSQRGDSLPNEKLFF.